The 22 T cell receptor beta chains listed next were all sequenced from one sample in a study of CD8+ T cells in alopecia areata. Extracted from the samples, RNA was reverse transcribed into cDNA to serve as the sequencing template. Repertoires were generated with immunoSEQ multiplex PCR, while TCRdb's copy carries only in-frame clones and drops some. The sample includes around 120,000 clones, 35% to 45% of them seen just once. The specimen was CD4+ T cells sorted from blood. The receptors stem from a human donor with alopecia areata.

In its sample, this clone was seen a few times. CDR3 residues: CASSRTTKSGEAFF. The CDR3 DNA sequence: TGCGCCAGCAGTCGAACGACGAAGTCGGGTGAAGCTTTCTTT. The genes are TRBV23-1 and TRBJ1-1; unclear D gene. TRBV23-1 is given ORF status, its function remaining uncertain. This CDR3 has 14 residues. Trimming shortened V by 4 bases and J by 7 bases, and 16 bases separated the two germline ends.

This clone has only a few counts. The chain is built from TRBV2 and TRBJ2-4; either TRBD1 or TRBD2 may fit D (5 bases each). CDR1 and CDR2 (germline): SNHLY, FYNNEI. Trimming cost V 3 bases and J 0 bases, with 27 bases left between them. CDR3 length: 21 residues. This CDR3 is CASSERVRGREEFLAKNIQYF. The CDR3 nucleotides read TGTGCCAGCAGTGAGAGGGTTCGGGGCCGCGAGGAATTCCTAGCCAAAAACATTCAGTACTTC.

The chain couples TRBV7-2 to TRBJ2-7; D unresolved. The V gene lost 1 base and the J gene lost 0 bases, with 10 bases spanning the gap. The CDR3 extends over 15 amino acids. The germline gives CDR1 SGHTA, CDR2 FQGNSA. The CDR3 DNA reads TGTGCCAGCAGCTTAGGGGGTGCCAGCTCCTACGAGCAGTACTTC. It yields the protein CASSLGGASSYEQYF.

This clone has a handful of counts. The CDR3 is CSVEDLLENTEAFF. As DNA, the CDR3 is TGCAGCGTTGAAGATCTATTGGAGAACACTGAAGCTTTCTTT. The J gene is TRBJ1-1, the V gene TRBV29-1, with unresolved D. CDR3 length: 14 amino acids. Germline V gene lookup returns CDR1 SQVTM and CDR2 ANQGSEA. V shed 0 bases and J shed 1 base, with 9 bases lying between them.

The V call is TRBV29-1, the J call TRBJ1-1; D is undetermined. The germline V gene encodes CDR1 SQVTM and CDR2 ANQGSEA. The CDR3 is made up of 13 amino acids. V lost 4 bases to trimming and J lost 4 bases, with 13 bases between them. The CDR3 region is CSVGAAVGTEAFF. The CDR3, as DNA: TGCAGCGTTGGGGCAGCGGTGGGCACTGAAGCTTTCTTT.

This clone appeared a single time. CDR3 DNA: TGCGCCAGCAGTCCGGGACAGGGGAGGTCCGGTGAAGCTTTCTTT. Translation: CASSPGQGRSGEAFF. This chain links TRBV5-1 with TRBJ1-1, with 10 bases matching TRBD1. Germline CDR1 and CDR2: SGHRS and YFSETQ. The CDR3 has 15 amino acids. J lost 7 bases, V lost 5 bases, and 11 bases had no gene match.

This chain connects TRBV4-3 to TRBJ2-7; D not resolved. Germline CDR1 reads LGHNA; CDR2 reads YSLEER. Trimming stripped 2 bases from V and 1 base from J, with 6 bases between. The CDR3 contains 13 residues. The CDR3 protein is CASSQRVSYEQYF. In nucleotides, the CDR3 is TGCGCCAGCAGCCAAAGGGTTTCCTACGAGCAGTACTTC.

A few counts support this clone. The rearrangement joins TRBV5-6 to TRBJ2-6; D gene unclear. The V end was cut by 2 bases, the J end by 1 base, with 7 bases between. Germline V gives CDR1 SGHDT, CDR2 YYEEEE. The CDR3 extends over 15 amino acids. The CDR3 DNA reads TGTGCCAGCAGCTTCAAAGGTTCTGGGGCCAACGTCCTGACTTTC. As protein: CASSFKGSGANVLTF.

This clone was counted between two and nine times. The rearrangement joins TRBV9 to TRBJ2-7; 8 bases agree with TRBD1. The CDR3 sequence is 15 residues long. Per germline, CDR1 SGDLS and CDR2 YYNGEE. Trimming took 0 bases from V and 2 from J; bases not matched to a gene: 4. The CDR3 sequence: CASSVATGGPYEQYF. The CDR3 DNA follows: TGTGCCAGCAGCGTAGCTACAGGGGGTCCCTACGAGCAGTACTTC.

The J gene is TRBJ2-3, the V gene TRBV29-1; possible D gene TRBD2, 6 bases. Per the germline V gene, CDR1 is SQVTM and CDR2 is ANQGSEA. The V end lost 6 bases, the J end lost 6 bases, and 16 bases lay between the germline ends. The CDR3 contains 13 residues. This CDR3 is CSVATVAGDTQYF. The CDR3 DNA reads TGCAGCGTCGCTACGGTGGCGGGGGATACGCAGTATTTT.

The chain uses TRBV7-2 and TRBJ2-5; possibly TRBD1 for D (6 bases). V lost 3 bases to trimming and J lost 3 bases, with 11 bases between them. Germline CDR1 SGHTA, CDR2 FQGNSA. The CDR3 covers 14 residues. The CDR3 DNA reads TGTGCCAGCAGCTTTCAGGGGTCAAAAGAGACCCAGTACTTC. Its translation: CASSFQGSKETQYF.

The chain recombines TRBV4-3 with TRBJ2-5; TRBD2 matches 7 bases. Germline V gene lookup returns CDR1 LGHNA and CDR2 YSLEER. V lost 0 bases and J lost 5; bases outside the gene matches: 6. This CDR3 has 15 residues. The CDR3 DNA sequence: TGCGCCAGCAGCCAAGAGCGGGAGTGGTGGGAGACCCAGTACTTC. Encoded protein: CASSQEREWWETQYF.

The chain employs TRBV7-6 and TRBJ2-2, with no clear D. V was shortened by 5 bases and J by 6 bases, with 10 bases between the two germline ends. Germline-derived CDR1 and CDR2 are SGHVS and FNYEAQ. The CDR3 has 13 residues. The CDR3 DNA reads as TGTGCCAGCAGCCCCCGGTTGGCCGGGGAGCTGTTTTTT. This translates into CASSPRLAGELFF.

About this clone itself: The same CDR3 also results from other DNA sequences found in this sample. As DNA, the CDR3 is TGTGCCAGCAGCTTAGCCGGGCTAGCGGGGCAAGAGACCCAGTACTTC. This gives the protein CASSLAGLAGQETQYF. The chain uses TRBV7-2 and TRBJ2-5; 9 bases match TRBD2. The CDR3 is 16 residues long. Losses at the gene ends were 0 bases for V and 2 bases for J; bases not matched to a gene: 4. CDR1 SGHTA and CDR2 FQGNSA come from the germline V gene.

The CDR3 spells CASSPRDTGELFF. CDR3 DNA: TGTGCCAGCAGCCCCAGGGACACCGGGGAGCTGTTTTTT. This chain links TRBV11-1 with TRBJ2-2, with D tentatively TRBD1 (5 bases). Looked up from germline, CDR1 is SGHAT and CDR2 is FQDESV (reference sequence). This CDR3 spans 13 amino acids. Trimming removed 5 bases at V and 3 bases at J, with 7 bases between.

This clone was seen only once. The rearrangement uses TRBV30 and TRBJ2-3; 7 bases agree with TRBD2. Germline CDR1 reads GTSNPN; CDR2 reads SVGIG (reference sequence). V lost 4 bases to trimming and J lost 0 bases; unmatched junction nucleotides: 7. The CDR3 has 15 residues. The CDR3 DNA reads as TGTGCCTGGACAGTAGGTAGCGGGAGCACAGATACGCAGTATTTT. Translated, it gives CAWTVGSGSTDTQYF. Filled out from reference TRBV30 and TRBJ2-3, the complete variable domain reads SQTIHQWPATLVQPVGSPLSLECTVEGTSNPNLYWYRQAAGRGLQLLFYSVGIGQISSEVPQNLSASRPQDRQFILSSKKLLLSDSGFYLCAWTVGSGSTDTQYFGPGTRLTVL.

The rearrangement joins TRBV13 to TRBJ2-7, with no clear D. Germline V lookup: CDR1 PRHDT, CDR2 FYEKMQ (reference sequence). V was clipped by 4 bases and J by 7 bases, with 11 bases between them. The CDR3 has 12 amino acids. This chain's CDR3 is CASSSKMGEQYF. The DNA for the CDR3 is TGTGCCAGCAGCTCCAAGATGGGGGAGCAGTACTTC.

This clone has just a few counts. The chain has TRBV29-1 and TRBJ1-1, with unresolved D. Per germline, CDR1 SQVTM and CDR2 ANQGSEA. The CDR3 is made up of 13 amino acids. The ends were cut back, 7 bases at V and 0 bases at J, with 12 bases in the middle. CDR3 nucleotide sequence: TGCAGCGCCGCACCAGGTGTGAACACTGAAGCTTTCTTT. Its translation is CSAAPGVNTEAFF.

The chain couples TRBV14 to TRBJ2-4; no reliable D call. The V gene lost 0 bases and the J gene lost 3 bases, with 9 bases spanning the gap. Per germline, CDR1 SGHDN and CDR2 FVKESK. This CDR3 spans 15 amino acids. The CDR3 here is CASSQDWQSKNIQYF. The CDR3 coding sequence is TGTGCCAGCAGCCAAGATTGGCAGAGCAAAAACATTCAGTACTTC.

CDR3 sequence reads: CASTQGGTYNEQFF. The CDR3, as DNA: TGTGCCAGCACCCAAGGAGGGACTTACAATGAGCAGTTCTTC. This chain joins TRBV7-2 and TRBJ2-1, with D tentatively TRBD2 (6 bases). CDR3 size: 14 residues. V was cut by 7 bases and J by 4 bases, with 14 bases left in between. Germline CDR1 and CDR2: SGHTA and FQGNSA.

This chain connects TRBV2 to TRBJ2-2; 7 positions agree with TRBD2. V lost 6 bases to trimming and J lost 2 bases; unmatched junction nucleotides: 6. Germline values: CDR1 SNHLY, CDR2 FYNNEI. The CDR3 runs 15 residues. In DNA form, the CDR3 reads TGTGCCAGCAGGAGCAGCGGGGCAAACACCGGGGAGCTGTTTTTT. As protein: CASRSSGANTGELFF.

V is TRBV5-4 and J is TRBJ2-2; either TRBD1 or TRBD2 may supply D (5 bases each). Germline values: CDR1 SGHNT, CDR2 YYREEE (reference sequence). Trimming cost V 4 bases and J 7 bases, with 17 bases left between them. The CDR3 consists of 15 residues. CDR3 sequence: CASSQRRGAHGELFF. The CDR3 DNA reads TGTGCCAGCAGCCAAAGACGAGGGGCCCACGGGGAGCTGTTTTTT.